Below, 9 T cell receptor beta chains from the same sample are listed, as sequenced in a study of cytomegalovirus exposure and HLA in healthy donors. Here immunoSEQ multiplex PCR was the method, and the copy in TCRdb shows in-frame clones only, minus some. The data show a few hundred thousand clones, with approximately 83% seen just once and more than 13% held by the top ten. The specimen sequenced was PBMCs. The source of these receptors is a woman aged 30 to 39 in good health and CMV-seropositive.

This chain uses TRBV7-9 with TRBJ2-7, with 9 positions matching TRBD2. Germline CDR1 and CDR2: SEHNR and FQNEAQ (reference sequence). After removal of 2 bases from V and 2 bases from J, the junction contained 7 bases not matched to a gene. The CDR3 is 16 residues long. CDR3 bases: TGTGCCAGCAGCTTAAGAGCGGGAGGAGCACCCTACGAGCAGTACTTC. Encoded protein: CASSLRAGGAPYEQYF.

The chain couples TRBV30 to TRBJ2-7; 8 bases line up with TRBD1. CDR3 length equals 12 residues. The V and J ends lost 5 bases and 5 bases, in that order; junction bases with no gene match: 5. Per the germline V gene, CDR1 is GTSNPN and CDR2 is SVGIG (reference sequence). The CDR3 reads CAWVGQAHEQYF. The DNA of the CDR3 is TGTGCCTGGGTGGGACAGGCCCACGAGCAGTACTTC. Drawing the rest from reference TRBV30 and TRBJ2-7, the complete variable domain is SQTIHQWPATLVQPVGSPLSLECTVEGTSNPNLYWYRQAAGRGLQLLFYSVGIGQISSEVPQNLSASRPQDRQFILSSKKLLLSDSGFYLCAWVGQAHEQYFGPGTRLTVT.

This clone was picked up a small number of times. This chain uses TRBV6-5 with TRBJ1-5, with D perhaps matching TRBD1 (6 bases). V was pared by 6 bases and J by 7 bases, with 19 bases between. This CDR3 is built from 15 residues. Germline-derived CDR1 and CDR2 are MNHEY and SVGAGI. Written as DNA, the CDR3 is TGTGCCAGCAGACACAAACCGCAGGGACACCAGCCCCAGCATTTT. Its translation: CASRHKPQGHQPQHF.

V usage is TRBV28 and J usage is TRBJ1-4; the D gene is possibly TRBD1 (5 bases). Trimming cost V 2 bases and J 4 bases, with 14 bases left between them. CDR3 size: 16 residues. Germline V gene sequence: CDR1 MDHEN, CDR2 SYDVKM. The CDR3 coding sequence is TGTGCCAGCAGTTTAGGAGTGACAGATATTAATGAAAAACTGTTTTTT. It is translated as CASSLGVTDINEKLFF.

The rearrangement links TRBV27 to TRBJ1-2; TRBD1 is a possible D gene (5 bases). Germline loops: CDR1 MNHEY, CDR2 SMNVEV (reference sequence). This CDR3 is 16 amino acids long. The V end was cut by 6 bases, the J end by 8 bases, with 25 bases between. The CDR3 loop reads CASRRVGEGARWGYTF. The CDR3, as DNA: TGTGCCAGCAGACGGGTAGGGGAAGGGGCGCGTTGGGGCTACACCTTC.

This chain uses TRBV2 with TRBJ2-1; D perhaps matches TRBD2 (5 bases). The CDR3 length is 11 residues. V was pared by 8 bases and J by 9 bases, with 11 bases between. CDR1 and CDR2 from the germline V gene are SNHLY and FYNNEI. CDR3 amino acids: CASRDKAEQFF. The CDR3, as DNA: TGTGCCAGCCGGGATAAAGCTGAGCAGTTCTTC. Together with reference TRBV2 and TRBJ2-1, the CDR3 gives the full variable domain: EPEVTQTPSHQVTQMGQEVILRCVPISNHLYFYWYRQILGQKVEFLVSFYNNEISEKSEIFDDQFSVERPDGSNFTLKIRSTKLEDSAMYFCASRDKAEQFFGPGTRLTVL.

This chain joins TRBV5-4 and TRBJ2-1; D is undetermined. Germline-derived CDR1 and CDR2 are SGHNT and YYREEE (reference sequence). This CDR3 has 15 residues. Trimming pared 2 bases from V and 0 bases from J, leaving 9 bases between. The CDR3 loop is CASSFDKSSYNEQFF. Here the CDR3 DNA reads TGTGCCAGCAGCTTCGATAAAAGCTCCTACAATGAGCAGTTCTTC.

The chain employs TRBV5-1 and TRBJ1-1, with a possible D match to TRBD1 (5 bases). The V gene lost 5 bases and the J gene lost 1 base, with 15 bases spanning the gap. Germline V CDR1 and CDR2: SGHRS, YFSETQ. CDR3 length equals 15 residues. The CDR3 loop reads CASSRDGGRNTEAFF. CDR3 nucleotides: TGCGCCAGCAGTCGGGACGGCGGAAGGAACACTGAAGCTTTCTTT.

The rearrangement links TRBV9 to TRBJ1-2; D call uncertain. The CDR3 runs to 13 residues. Trimming shortened V by 5 bases and J by 2 bases, and 10 bases separated the two germline ends. Germline CDR1 reads SGDLS; CDR2 reads YYNGEE. CDR3 in DNA: TGTGCCAGCAGTTATGGCCGCAACTATGGCTACACCTTC. Translation: CASSYGRNYGYTF. The complete variable domain, with remaining parts taken from reference TRBV9 and TRBJ1-2, reads DSGVTQTPKHLITATGQRVTLRCSPRSGDLSVYWYQQSLDQGLQFLIQYYNGEERAKGNILERFSAQQFPDLHSELNLSSLELGDSALYFCASSYGRNYGYTFGSGTRLTVV.